The following is a T cell receptor beta chain sequence with its context. What it binds is not known. This entry comes from a study of cytomegalovirus exposure and HLA in healthy donors. Primers included in the PCR were 60 Vbeta and 13 Jbeta primers. Libraries were prepared by immunoSEQ multiplex PCR; TCRdb keeps only in-frame clonotypes and omits some of them. The table includes 100,000 or so clones, about 79% detected once. Between the trimmed V and J ends, which lost 3 bases and 3 bases, there was a span of 11 bases. Germline V CDR1 and CDR2: SGHTA, FQGNSA. The CDR3 is made up of 15 amino acids. Study-wide results and limits: DRB1 showed the most TCR associations and HLA-C the fewest in a later analysis, as rates varied by HLA locus. Accurate prediction of HLA-A and HLA-B alleles (for most subjects) was reportedly achieved from TCR beta sequences.

Material for sequencing was PBMCs. The TCR comes from a man aged 50 or older in good health and CMV-seropositive. The J gene is TRBJ2-2, the V gene TRBV7-2; no definite D call. CDR3 sequence: CASSFYVSDTGELFF. Written as DNA, the CDR3 is TGTGCCAGCAGCTTTTATGTCAGCGACACCGGGGAGCTGTTTTTT.